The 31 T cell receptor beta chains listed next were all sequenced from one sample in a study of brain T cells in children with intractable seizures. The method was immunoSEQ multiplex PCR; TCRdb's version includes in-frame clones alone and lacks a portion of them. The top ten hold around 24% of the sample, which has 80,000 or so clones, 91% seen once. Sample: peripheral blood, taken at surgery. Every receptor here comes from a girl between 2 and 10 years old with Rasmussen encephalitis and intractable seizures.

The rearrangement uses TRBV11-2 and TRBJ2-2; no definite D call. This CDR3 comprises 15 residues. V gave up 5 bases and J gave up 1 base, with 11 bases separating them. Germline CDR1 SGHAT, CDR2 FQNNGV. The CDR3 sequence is CASSAAEGNTGELFF. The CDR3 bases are TGTGCCAGCAGCGCCGCGGAAGGGAACACCGGGGAGCTGTTTTTT. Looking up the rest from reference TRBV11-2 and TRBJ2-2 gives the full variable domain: EAGVAQSPRYKIIEKRQSVAFWCNPISGHATLYWYQQILGQGPKLLIQFQNNGVVDDSQLPKDRFSAERLKGVDSTLKIQPAKLEDSAVYLCASSAAEGNTGELFFGEGSRLTVL.

The CDR3 bases are TGTGCCAGCAGCACTAGCGGGAGGGCAGGAGATACGCAGTATTTT. This codes for CASSTSGRAGDTQYF. V and J are TRBV5-4 and TRBJ2-3, with 13 bases identical to TRBD2. J gave up 5 bases and V 4 bases, and 4 bases lay outside the gene matches. The CDR3 is 15 amino acids. Germline values: CDR1 SGHNT, CDR2 YYREEE (reference sequence).

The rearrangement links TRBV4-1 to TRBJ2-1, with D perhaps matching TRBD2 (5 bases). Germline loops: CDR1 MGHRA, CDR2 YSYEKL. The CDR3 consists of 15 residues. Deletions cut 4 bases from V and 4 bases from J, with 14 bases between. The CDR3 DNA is TGCGCCAGCAGCCCATTGGCCGGGAATTACAATGAGCAGTTCTTC. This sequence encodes CASSPLAGNYNEQFF.

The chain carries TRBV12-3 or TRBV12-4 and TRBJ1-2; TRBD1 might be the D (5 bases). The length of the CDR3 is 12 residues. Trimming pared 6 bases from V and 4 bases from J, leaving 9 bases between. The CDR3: CASRGGSYGYTF. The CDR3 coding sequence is TGTGCCAGCAGGGGGGGGTCCTATGGCTACACCTTC.

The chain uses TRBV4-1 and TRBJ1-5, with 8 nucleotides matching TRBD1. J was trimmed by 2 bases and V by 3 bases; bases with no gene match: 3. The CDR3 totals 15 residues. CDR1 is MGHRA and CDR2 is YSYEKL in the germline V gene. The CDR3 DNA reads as TGCGCCAGCAGCCAGGGACAGGTTCGCAATCAGCCCCAGCATTTT. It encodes CASSQGQVRNQPQHF.

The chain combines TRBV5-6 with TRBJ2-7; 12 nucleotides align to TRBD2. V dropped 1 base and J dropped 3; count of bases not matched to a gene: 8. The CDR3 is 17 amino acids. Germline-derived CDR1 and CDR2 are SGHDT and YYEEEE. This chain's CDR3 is CASSLTRLAGEVYEQYF. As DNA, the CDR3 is TGTGCCAGCAGCTTGACGCGACTAGCGGGAGAGGTCTACGAGCAGTACTTC.

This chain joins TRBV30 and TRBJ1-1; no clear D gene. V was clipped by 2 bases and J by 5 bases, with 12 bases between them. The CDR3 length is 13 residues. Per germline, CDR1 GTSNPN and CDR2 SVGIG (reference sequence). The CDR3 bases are TGTGCCTGGAGTAAGGTCGAGCAAACTGAAGCTTTCTTT. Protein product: CAWSKVEQTEAFF.

The CDR3 loop is CASSVARRGVGNQPQHF. As DNA, the CDR3 is TGTGCCAGCAGCGTAGCGCGCAGGGGCGTAGGCAATCAGCCCCAGCATTTT. This chain links TRBV9 with TRBJ1-5; D might be TRBD1 (6 bases). CDR3 length: 17 amino acids. V was trimmed by 0 bases and J by 2 bases, leaving 15 bases between them. Germline lookup yields CDR1 SGDLS and CDR2 YYNGEE. Supplemented by reference TRBV9 and TRBJ1-5, the full variable domain reads DSGVTQTPKHLITATGQRVTLRCSPRSGDLSVYWYQQSLDQGLQFLIQYYNGEERAKGNILERFSAQQFPDLHSELNLSSLELGDSALYFCASSVARRGVGNQPQHFGDGTRLSIL.

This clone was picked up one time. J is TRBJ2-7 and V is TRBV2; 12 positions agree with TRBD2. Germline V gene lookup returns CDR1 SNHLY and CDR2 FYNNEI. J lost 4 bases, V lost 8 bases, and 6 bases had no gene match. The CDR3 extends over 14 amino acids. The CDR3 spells CASLRTSGAYEQYF. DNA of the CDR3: TGTGCCAGCCTAAGGACTAGCGGGGCGTACGAGCAGTACTTC.

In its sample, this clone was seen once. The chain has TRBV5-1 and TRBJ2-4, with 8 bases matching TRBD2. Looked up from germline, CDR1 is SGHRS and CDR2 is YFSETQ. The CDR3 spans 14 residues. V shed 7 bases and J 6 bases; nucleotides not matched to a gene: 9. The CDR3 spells CASASGSVGNIQYF. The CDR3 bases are TGCGCCAGCGCAAGCGGGAGCGTTGGAAACATTCAGTACTTC.

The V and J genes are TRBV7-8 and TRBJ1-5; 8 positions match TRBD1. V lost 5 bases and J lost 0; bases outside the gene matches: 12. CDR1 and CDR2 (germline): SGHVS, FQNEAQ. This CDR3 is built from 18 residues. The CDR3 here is CASSGPGQAFYSNQPQHF. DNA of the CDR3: TGTGCCAGCAGCGGGCCGGGACAGGCGTTTTATAGCAATCAGCCCCAGCATTTT.

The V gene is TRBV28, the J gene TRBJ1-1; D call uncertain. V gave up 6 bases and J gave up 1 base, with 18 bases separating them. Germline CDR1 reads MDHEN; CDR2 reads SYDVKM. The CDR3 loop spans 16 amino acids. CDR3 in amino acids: CASRSFDGFSNTEAFF. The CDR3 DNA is TGTGCCAGCAGGTCCTTTGACGGCTTTTCGAACACTGAAGCTTTCTTT.

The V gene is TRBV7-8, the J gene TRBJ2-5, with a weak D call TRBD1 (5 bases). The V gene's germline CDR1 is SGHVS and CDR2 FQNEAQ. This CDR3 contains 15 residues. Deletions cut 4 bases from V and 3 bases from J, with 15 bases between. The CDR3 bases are TGTGCCAGCAGCTCAACATCAGGGATAGAAGAGACCCAGTACTTC. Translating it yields CASSSTSGIEETQYF.

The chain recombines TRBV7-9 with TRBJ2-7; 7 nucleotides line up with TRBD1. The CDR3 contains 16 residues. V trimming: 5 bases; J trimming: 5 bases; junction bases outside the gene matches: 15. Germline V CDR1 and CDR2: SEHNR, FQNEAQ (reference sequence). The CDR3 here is CASSPIPGQRYDEQYF. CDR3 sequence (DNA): TGTGCCAGCAGCCCAATCCCGGGACAGCGGTACGACGAGCAGTACTTC.

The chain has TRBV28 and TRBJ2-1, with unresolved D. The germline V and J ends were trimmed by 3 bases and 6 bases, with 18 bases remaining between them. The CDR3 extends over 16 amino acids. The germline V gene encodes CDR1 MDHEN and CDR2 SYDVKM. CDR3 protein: CASSFLAGETSNEQFF. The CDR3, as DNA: TGTGCCAGCAGTTTCCTGGCAGGAGAAACCAGCAATGAGCAGTTCTTC.

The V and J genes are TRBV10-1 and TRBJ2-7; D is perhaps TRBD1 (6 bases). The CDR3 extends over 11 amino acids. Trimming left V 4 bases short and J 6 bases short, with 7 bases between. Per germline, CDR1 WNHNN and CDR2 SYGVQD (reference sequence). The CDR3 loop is CASSGGGEQYF. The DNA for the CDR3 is TGCGCCAGCAGTGGAGGGGGCGAGCAGTACTTC.

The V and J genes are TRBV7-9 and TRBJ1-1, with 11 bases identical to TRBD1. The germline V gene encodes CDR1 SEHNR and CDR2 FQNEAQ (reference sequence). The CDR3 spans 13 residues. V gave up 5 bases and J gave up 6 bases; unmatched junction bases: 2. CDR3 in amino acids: CASSPGQGAEAFF. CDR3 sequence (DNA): TGTGCCAGCAGCCCGGGACAGGGGGCTGAAGCTTTCTTT. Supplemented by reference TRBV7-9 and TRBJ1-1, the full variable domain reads DTGVSQNPRHKITKRGQNVTFRCDPISEHNRLYWYRQTLGQGPEFLTYFQNEAQLEKSRLLSDRFSAERPKGSFSTLEIQRTEQGDSAMYLCASSPGQGAEAFFGQGTRLTVV.

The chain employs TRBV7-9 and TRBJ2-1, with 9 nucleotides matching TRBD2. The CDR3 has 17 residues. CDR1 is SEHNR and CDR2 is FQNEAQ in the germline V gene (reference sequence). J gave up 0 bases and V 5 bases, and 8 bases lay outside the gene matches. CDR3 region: CASSPRLAGSSYNEQFF. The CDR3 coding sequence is TGTGCCAGCAGCCCCCGGCTAGCGGGGTCCTCCTACAATGAGCAGTTCTTC.

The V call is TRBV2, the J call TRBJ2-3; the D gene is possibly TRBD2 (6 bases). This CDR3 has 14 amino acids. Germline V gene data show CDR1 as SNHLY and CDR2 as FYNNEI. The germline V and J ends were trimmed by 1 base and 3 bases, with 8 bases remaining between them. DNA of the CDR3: TGTGCCAGCAGTGAAGGGGCGGGGACAGATACGCAGTATTTT. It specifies CASSEGAGTDTQYF. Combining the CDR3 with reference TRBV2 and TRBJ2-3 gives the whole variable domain EPEVTQTPSHQVTQMGQEVILRCVPISNHLYFYWYRQILGQKVEFLVSFYNNEISEKSEIFDDQFSVERPDGSNFTLKIRSTKLEDSAMYFCASSEGAGTDTQYFGPGTRLTVL.

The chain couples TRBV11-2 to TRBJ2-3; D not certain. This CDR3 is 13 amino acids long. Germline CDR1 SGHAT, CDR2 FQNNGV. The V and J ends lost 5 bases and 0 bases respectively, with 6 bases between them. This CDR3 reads CASSPDSTDTQYF. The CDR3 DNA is TGTGCCAGCAGCCCTGACAGCACAGATACGCAGTATTTT.

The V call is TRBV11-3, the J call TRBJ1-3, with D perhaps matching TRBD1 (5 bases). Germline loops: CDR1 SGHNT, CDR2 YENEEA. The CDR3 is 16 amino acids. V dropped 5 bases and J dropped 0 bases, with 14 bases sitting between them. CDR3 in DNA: TGTGCCAGCAGCAGCACAGGCCTGAGCTCTGGAAACACCATATATTTT. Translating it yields CASSSTGLSSGNTIYF.

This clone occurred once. CDR3 residues: CASSPRAGGPHIYYEQYF. CDR3 coding DNA: TGTGCCAGCAGTCCTAGGGCGGGAGGACCTCATATTTATTACGAGCAGTACTTC. The chain recombines TRBV27 with TRBJ2-7; 8 positions agree with TRBD2. Unmatched junction bases numbered 19, after V lost 5 bases and J lost 4 bases. CDR1 is MNHEY and CDR2 is SMNVEV in the germline V gene (reference sequence). The CDR3 spans 18 residues.

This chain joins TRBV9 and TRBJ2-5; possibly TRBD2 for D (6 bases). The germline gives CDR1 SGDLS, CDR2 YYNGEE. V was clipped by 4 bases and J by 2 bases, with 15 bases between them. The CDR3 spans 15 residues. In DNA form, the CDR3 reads TGTGCCAGCAGCCCCAATGGAGGACTACAAGAGACCCAGTACTTC. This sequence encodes CASSPNGGLQETQYF.

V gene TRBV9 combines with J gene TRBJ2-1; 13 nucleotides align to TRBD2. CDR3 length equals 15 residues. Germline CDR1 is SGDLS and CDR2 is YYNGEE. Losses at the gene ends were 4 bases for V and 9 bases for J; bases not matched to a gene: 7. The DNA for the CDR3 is TGTGCCAGCAGCCCCTGGACTAGCGGGAGTGGTGAGCAGTTCTTC. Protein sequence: CASSPWTSGSGEQFF. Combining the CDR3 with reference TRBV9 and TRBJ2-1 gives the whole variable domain DSGVTQTPKHLITATGQRVTLRCSPRSGDLSVYWYQQSLDQGLQFLIQYYNGEERAKGNILERFSAQQFPDLHSELNLSSLELGDSALYFCASSPWTSGSGEQFFGPGTRLTVL.

The CDR3 DNA reads as TGCGCCAGCACTCGAGAAAACACCGGGGAGCTGTTTTTT. Its protein product is CASTRENTGELFF. The chain recombines TRBV5-1 with TRBJ2-2; D gene ambiguous. The CDR3 runs to 13 residues. V was trimmed by 6 bases and J by 2 bases, leaving 8 bases between them. In germline, CDR1 is SGHRS, CDR2 YFSETQ.

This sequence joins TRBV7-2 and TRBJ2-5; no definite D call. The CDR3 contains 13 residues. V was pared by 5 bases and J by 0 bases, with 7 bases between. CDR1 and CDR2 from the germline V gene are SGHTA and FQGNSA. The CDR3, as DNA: TGTGCCAGCAGCCCGAGTAACCAAGAGACCCAGTACTTC. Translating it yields CASSPSNQETQYF.

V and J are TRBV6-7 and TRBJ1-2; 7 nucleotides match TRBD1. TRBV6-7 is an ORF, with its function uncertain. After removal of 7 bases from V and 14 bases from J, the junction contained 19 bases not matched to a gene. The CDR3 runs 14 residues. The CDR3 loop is CASTYPPLDRVFTF. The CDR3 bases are TGTGCCAGCACCTACCCACCTCTAGACAGGGTGTTTACCTTC.

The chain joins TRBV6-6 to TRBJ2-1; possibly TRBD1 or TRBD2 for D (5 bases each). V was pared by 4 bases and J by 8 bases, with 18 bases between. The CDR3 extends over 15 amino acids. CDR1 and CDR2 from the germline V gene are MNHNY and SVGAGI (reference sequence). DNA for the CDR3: TGTGCCAGCAGTTCCCCGAGGGGCCGGGGTCATGAGCAGTTCTTC. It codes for CASSSPRGRGHEQFF.

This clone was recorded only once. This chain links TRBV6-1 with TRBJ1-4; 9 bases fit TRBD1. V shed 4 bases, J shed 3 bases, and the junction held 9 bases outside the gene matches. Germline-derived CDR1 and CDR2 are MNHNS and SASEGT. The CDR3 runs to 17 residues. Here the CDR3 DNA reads TGTGCCAGCAGTGCCCGGGACAGGGCGCCAGCTAATGAAAAACTGTTTTTT. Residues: CASSARDRAPANEKLFF.

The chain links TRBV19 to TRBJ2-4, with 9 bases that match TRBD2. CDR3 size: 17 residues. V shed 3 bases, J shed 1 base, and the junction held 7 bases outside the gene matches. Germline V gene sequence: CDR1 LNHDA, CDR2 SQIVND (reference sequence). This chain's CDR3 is CASSMILAGGAKNIQYF. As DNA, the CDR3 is TGTGCCAGTAGTATGATACTAGCGGGTGGGGCCAAAAACATTCAGTACTTC.

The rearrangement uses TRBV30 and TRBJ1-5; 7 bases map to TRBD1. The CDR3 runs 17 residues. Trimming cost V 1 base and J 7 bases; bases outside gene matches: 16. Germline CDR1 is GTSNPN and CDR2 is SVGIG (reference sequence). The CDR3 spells CAWSGGAYRGGEQPQHF. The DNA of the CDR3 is TGTGCCTGGAGTGGGGGCGCCTACAGGGGAGGGGAGCAGCCCCAGCATTTT.